What follows describes a single T cell receptor (beta chain). What it binds is unknown. These data belong to a study of cytomegalovirus exposure and HLA in healthy donors. Study overall: Earlier, approximately 110 million unique TCR beta sequences were recovered from around 200 million T cells by an analysis. Study results and caveats: HLA alleles were associated with 16,951 TCR beta sequences in a later analysis at 0.05 false discovery rate. Previous analysis showed most TCR beta V segments were productive about 90% or about 30% of the time.

The PCR ran on 60 Vbeta and 13 Jbeta primers. Here immunoSEQ multiplex PCR was the method, and the copy in TCRdb shows in-frame clones only, minus some. The sample has 85,000 to 100,000 clones, around 64% seen once; the top ten hold under 4%. The CDR3 has 14 amino acids. Germline CDR1 and CDR2: MDHEN and SYDVKM. V dropped 9 bases and J dropped 2 bases, with 15 bases sitting between them. This clonotype originated in a man in his fifties or sixties in good health and CMV-seronegative. The source material was PBMCs. The chain carries TRBV28 and TRBJ2-3, with D possibly TRBD2 on 6 matching bases. The CDR3 DNA reads TGTGCCAGTAGACTCGGGGGAGACACAGATACGCAGTATTTT. Amino acids: CASRLGGDTDTQYF.